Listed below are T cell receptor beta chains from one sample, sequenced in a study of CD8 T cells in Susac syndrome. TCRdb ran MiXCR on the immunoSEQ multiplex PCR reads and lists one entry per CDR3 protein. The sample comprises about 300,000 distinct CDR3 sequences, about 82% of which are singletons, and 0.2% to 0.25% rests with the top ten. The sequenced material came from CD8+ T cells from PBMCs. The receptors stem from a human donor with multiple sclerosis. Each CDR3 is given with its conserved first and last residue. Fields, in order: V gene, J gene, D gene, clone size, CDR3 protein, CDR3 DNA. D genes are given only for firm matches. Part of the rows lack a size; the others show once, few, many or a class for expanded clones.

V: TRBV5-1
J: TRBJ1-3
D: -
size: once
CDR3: CASSPAGNTIYF
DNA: TGCGCCAGCAGCCCGGCCGGAAACACCATATATTTT

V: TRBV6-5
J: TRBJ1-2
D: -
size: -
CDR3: CASSYSQGPFYGYTF
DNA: TGTGCCAGCAGTTACTCACAGGGACCGTTTTATGGCTACACCTTC

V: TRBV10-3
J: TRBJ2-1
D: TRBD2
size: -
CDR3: CAINGRAGNEQFF
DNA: TGTGCCATCAACGGGAGGGCCGGCAATGAGCAGTTCTTC

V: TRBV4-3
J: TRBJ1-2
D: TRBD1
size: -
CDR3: CASSQSHRGGVSGYTF
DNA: TGCGCCAGCAGCCAATCGCACAGGGGTGGGGTTTCTGGCTACACCTTC

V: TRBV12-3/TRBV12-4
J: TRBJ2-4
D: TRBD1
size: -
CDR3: CASSPDRGGTKNIQYF
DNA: TGTGCCAGCAGTCCGGACAGGGGGGGGACCAAAAACATTCAGTACTTC

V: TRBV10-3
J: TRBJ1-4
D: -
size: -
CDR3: CAISESHSGAGDNEKLFF
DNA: TGTGCCATCAGTGAGTCCCACTCTGGAGCAGGAGACAATGAAAAACTGTTTTTT

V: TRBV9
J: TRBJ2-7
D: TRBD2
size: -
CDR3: CASSRGREAYEQYF
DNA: TGTGCCAGCAGCCGGGGGCGGGAGGCCTACGAGCAGTACTTC

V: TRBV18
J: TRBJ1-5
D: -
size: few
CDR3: CASSSPNQPQHF
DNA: TGTGCCAGCTCATCCCCCAATCAGCCCCAGCATTTT

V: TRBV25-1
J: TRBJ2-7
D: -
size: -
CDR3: CASSELRQYISSEQYF
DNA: TGTGCCAGCAGTGAATTAAGGCAGTACATATCCTCCGAGCAGTACTTC

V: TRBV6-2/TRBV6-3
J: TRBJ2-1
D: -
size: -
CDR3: CASSYTRESPWNEQFF
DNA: TGTGCCAGCAGTTACACACGGGAGTCCCCTTGGAATGAGCAGTTCTTC

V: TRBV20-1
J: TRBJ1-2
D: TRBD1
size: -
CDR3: CSARVWDRGWYPGYTF
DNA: TGCAGTGCTAGAGTTTGGGACAGGGGGTGGTACCCTGGCTACACCTTC

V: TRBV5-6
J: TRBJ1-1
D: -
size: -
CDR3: CASSSGGGNTEAFF
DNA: TGTGCCAGCAGCTCTGGAGGGGGGAACACTGAAGCTTTCTTT

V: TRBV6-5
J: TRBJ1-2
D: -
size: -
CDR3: CASSYGVGRYDYYGYTF
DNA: TGTGCCAGCAGTTACGGGGTGGGAAGGTACGACTACTATGGCTACACCTTC

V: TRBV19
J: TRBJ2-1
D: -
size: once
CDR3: CASSIDREYEQFF
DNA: TGTGCCAGTAGTATAGACAGGGAGTATGAGCAGTTCTTC

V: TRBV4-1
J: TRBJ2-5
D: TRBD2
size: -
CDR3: CASSHVAGAQETQYF
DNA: TGCGCCAGCAGCCACGTAGCGGGAGCCCAAGAGACCCAGTACTTC

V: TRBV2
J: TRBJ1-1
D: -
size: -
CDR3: CASSVGFGLQNTEAFF
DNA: TGTGCCAGCAGTGTCGGATTCGGTTTGCAGAACACTGAGGCTTTCTTT

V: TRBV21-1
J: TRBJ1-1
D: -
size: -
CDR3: CASSKVGQHFEAFF
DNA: TGTGCCAGCAGCAAAGTTGGACAGCACTTTGAAGCTTTCTTT

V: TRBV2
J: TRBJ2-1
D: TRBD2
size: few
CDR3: CASSGGTSGFYNEQFF
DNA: TGTGCCAGCAGTGGCGGGACTAGCGGATTTTACAATGAGCAGTTCTTC

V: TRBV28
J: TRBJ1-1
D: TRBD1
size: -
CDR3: CASSLSGTGNTEAFF
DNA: TGTGCCAGCAGTCTATCCGGGACAGGGAACACTGAAGCTTTCTTT

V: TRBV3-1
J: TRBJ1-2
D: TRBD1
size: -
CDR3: CASSEIQTGNRGDNYGYTF
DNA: TGTGCCAGCAGCGAGATCCAGACAGGGAATCGCGGGGATAACTATGGCTACACCTTC

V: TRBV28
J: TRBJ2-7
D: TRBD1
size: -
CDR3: CASSSTGETYEQYF
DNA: TGTGCCAGCAGTAGTACAGGGGAAACCTACGAGCAGTACTTC

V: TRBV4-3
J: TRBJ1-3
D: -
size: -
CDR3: CASSQDPRPTSGNTIYF
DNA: TGCGCCAGCAGCCAAGATCCTCGGCCGACCTCTGGAAACACCATATATTTT

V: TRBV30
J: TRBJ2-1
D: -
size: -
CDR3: CAWNHYNEQFF
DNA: TGTGCCTGGAATCATTACAATGAGCAGTTCTTC

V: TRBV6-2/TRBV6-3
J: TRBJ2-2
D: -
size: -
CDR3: CASSSRGESRLGELFF
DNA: TGTGCCAGCAGTTCCCGCGGCGAGTCAAGGCTCGGGGAGCTGTTTTTT

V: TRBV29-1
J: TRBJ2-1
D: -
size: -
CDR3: CSVEILDPPYNEQFF
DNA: TGCAGCGTTGAAATACTGGACCCGCCCTACAATGAGCAGTTCTTC

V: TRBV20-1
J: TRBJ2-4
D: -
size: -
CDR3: CSASWALVDIQYF
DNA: TGCAGTGCTAGCTGGGCATTGGTTGACATTCAGTACTTC

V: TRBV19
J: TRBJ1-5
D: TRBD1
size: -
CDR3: CATCRKKKCSGVGQGDNQPQHF
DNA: TGTGCCACTTGTCGCAAGAAAAAATGTAGTGGGGTGGGCCAGGGGGACAATCAGCCCCAGCATTTT

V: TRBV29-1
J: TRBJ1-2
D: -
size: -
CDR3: CSVPDFNYGYTF
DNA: TGCAGCGTTCCGGATTTTAACTATGGCTACACCTTC

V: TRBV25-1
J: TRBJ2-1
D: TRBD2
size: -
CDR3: CASSDGTSVGNEQFF
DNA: TGTGCCAGCAGTGATGGTACTAGCGTAGGCAATGAGCAGTTCTTC

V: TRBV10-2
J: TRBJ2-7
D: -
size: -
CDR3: CASKPEQGRSYEQYF
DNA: TGCGCCAGCAAGCCGGAACAGGGTCGCTCCTACGAGCAGTACTTC

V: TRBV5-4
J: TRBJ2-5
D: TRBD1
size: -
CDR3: CASSLGRQGFQETQYF
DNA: TGTGCCAGCAGCTTGGGGCGACAGGGGTTCCAAGAGACCCAGTACTTC

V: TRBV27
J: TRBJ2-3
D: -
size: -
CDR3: CASSIRDVSTDTQYF
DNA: TGTGCCAGCAGCATAAGGGACGTAAGCACAGATACGCAGTATTTT

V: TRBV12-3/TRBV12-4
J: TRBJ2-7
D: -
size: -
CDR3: CASGSFSYEQYF
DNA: TGTGCCAGTGGATCTTTTTCCTACGAGCAGTACTTC

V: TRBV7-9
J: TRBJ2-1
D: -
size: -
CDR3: CASSTLRSSYNEQFF
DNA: TGTGCCAGCAGCACCTTACGGAGCTCCTACAATGAGCAGTTCTTC

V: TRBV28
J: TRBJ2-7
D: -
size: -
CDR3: CASSLVRGYSSDEQYF
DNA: TGTGCCAGCAGTTTGGTCCGGGGTTACTCGTCGGACGAGCAGTACTTC

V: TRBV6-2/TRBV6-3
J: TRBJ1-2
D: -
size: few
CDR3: CASSYGFGGYGYTF
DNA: TGTGCCAGCAGTTACGGCTTTGGGGGCTATGGCTACACCTTC

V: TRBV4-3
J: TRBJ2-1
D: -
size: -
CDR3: CASRMDRSSYNEQFF
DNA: TGCGCCAGCAGGATGGACCGGAGCTCCTACAATGAGCAGTTCTTC

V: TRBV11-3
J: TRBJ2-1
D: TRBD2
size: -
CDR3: CASSLRLAGVNEQFF
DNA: TGTGCCAGCAGCTTACGACTAGCGGGAGTCAATGAGCAGTTCTTC

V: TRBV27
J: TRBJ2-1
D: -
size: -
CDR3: CASSLSSQGFHEQFF
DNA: TGTGCCAGCAGTTTATCCTCGCAGGGGTTCCATGAGCAGTTCTTC

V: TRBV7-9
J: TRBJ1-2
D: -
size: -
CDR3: CASSPGSMDYGYTF
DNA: TGTGCCAGCAGCCCAGGCTCGATGGACTATGGCTACACCTTC

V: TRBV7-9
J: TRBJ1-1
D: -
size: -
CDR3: CASSLDPGLITEAFF
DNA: TGTGCCAGCAGCTTAGACCCAGGGCTGATCACTGAAGCTTTCTTT

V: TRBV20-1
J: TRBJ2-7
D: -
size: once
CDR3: CSAGRNYEQYF
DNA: TGCAGTGCCGGGAGAAACTACGAGCAGTACTTC

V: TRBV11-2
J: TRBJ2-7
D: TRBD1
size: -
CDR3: CASSFSSRDRGYYEQYF
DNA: TGTGCCAGCAGCTTCTCCTCCCGGGACAGGGGATACTACGAGCAGTACTTC

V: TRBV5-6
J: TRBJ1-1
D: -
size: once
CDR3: CASSWDKAEAFF
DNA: TGTGCCAGCAGCTGGGATAAGGCTGAAGCTTTCTTT

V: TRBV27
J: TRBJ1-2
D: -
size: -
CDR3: CASSLLSFGALYGYTF
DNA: TGTGCCAGCAGTTTATTAAGCTTCGGGGCCCTCTATGGCTACACCTTC

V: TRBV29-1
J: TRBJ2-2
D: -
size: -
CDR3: CSVALATGELFF
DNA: TGCAGCGTTGCCTTGGCCACCGGGGAGCTGTTTTTT

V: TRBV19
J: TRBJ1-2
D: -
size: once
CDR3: CASSPQTDHYGYTF
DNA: TGTGCCAGTAGTCCCCAGACAGACCACTATGGCTACACCTTC

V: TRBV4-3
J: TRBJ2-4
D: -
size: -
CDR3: CASSQDPGGAKNIQYF
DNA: TGCGCCAGCAGCCAAGACCCAGGAGGAGCCAAAAACATTCAGTACTTC

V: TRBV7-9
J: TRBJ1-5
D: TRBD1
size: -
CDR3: CASSSGQEYQPQHF
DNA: TGTGCCAGCAGTTCAGGACAGGAGTATCAGCCCCAGCATTTT

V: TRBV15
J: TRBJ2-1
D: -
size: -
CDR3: CATRIEEINNEQFF
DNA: TGTGCCACCCGAATCGAGGAGATTAACAATGAGCAGTTCTTC

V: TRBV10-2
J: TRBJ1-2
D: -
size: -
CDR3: CASIAAPYGYTF
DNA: TGCGCCAGCATTGCGGCACCCTATGGCTACACCTTC

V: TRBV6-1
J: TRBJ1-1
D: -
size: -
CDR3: CASSSRGSWGAKLNTEAFF
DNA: TGTGCCAGCAGCTCAAGGGGGTCCTGGGGAGCTAAACTGAACACTGAAGCTTTCTTT

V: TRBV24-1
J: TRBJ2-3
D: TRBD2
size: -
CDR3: CATSDPGLAGGPNTQYF
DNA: TGTGCCACCAGTGATCCCGGACTAGCGGGAGGGCCGAATACGCAGTATTTT